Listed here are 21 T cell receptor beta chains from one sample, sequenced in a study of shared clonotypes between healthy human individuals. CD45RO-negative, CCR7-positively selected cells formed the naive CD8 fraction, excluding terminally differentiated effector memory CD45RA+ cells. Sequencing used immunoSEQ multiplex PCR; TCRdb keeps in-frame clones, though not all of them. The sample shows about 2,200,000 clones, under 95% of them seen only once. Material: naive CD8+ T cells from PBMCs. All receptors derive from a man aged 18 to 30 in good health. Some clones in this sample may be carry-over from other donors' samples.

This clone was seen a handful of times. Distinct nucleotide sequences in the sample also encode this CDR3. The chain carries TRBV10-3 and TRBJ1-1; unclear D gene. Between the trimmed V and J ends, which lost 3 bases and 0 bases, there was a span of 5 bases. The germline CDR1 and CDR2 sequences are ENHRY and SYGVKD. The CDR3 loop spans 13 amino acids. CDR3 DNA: TGTGCCATCAGTGATGTATTGAACACTGAAGCTTTCTTT. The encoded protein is CAISDVLNTEAFF.

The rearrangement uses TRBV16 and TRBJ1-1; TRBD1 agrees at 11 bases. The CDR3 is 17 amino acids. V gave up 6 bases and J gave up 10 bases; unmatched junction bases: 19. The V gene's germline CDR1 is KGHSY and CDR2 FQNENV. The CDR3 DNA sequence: TGTGCCAGCAGACCTGGGTCGGACAGGGGGCGCGGCTTGGTAGCTTTCTTT. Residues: CASRPGSDRGRGLVAFF.

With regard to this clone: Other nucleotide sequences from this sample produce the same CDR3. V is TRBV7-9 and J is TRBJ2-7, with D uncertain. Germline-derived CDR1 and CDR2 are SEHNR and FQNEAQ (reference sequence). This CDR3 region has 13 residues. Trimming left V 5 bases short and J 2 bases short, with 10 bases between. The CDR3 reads CASSGSPTYEQYF. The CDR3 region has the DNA TGTGCCAGCAGCGGGTCCCCCACCTACGAGCAGTACTTC.

The CDR3 bases are TGTGCCAGCAGCGTAGCTAGAGACAGGGGTTTGTCCGGGGAGCTGTTTTTT. Translating it yields CASSVARDRGLSGELFF. The chain employs TRBV9 and TRBJ2-2, with TRBD1 matching 8 bases. This CDR3 has 17 amino acids. The V gene end was trimmed by 0 bases and the J gene end by 6 bases; junction bases not matched to a gene: 10. Germline-derived CDR1 and CDR2 are SGDLS and YYNGEE.

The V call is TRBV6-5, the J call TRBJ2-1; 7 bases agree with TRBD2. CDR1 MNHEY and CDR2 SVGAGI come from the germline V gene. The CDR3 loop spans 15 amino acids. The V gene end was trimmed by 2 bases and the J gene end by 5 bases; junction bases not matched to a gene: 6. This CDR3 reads CASSYRAGAHNEQFF. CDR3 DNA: TGTGCCAGCAGTTACCGTGCGGGAGCACACAATGAGCAGTTCTTC.

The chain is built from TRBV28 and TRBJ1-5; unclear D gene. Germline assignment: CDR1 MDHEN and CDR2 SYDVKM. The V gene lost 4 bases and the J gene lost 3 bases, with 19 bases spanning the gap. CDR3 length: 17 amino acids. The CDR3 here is CASSSRSWLGLNQPQHF. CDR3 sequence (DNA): TGTGCCAGCAGTTCCCGCAGTTGGCTAGGCCTCAATCAGCCCCAGCATTTT.

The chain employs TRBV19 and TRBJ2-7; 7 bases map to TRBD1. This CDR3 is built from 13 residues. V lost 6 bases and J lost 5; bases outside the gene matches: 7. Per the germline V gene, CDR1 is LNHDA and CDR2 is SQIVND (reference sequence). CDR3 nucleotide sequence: TGTGCCAGTAGCTACGACAGGGAAAACGAGCAGTACTTC. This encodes CASSYDRENEQYF. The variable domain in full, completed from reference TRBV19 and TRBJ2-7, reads DGGITQSPKYLFRKEGQNVTLSCEQNLNHDAMYWYRQDPGQGLRLIYYSQIVNDFQKGDIAEGYSVSREKKESFPLTVTSAQKNPTAFYLCASSYDRENEQYFGPGTRLTVT.

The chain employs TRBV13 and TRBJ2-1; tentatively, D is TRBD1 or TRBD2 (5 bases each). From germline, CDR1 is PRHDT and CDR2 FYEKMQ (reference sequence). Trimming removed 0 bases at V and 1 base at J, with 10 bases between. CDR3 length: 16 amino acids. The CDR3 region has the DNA TGTGCCAGCAGCTTAGGAAGGGACGAATCCTACAATGAGCAGTTCTTC. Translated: CASSLGRDESYNEQFF.

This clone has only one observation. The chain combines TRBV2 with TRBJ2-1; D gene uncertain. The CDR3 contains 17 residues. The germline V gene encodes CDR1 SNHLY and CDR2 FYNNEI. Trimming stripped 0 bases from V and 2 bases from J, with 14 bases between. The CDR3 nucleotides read TGTGCCAGCAGTGAAGCGGCCGAAGCGATTGCCTACAATGAGCAGTTCTTC. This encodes CASSEAAEAIAYNEQFF.

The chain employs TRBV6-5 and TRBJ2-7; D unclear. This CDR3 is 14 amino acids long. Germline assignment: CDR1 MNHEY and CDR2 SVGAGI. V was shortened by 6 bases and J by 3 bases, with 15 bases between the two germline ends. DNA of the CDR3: TGTGCCAGCAGCCCCATCGTGGGCAGCTACGAGCAGTACTTC. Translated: CASSPIVGSYEQYF.

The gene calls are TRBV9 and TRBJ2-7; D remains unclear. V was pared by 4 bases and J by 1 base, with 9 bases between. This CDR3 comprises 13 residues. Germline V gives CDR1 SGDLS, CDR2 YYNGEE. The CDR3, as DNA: TGTGCCAGCAGCCCCCCAGTATCCTACGAGCAGTACTTC. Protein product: CASSPPVSYEQYF.

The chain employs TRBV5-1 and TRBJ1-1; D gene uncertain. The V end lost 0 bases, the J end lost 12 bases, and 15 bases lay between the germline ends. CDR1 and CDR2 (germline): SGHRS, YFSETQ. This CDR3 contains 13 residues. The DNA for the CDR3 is TGCGCCAGCAGCTTGGGATCGCCCGCAGGAACTTTCTTT. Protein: CASSLGSPAGTFF.

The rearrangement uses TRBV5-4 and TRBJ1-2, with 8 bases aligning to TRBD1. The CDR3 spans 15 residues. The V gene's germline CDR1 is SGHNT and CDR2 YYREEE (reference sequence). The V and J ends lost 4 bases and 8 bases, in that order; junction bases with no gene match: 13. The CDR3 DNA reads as TGTGCCAGCAGCCCGGAACCGGGACAGGTACGCGGCTACACCTTC. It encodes CASSPEPGQVRGYTF.

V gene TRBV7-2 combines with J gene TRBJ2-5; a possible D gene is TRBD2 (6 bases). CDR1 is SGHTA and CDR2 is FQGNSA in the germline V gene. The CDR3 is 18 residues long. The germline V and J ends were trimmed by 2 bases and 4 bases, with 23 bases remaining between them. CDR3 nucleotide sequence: TGTGCCAGCAGCTTACCTCCGACGGGTCCAGGGAGGATAGAGACCCAGTACTTC. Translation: CASSLPPTGPGRIETQYF.

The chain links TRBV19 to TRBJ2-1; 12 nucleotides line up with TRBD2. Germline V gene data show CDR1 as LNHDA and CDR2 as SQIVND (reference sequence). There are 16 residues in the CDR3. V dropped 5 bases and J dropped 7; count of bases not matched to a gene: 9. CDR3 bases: TGTGCCAGTAGTCCCCGACTAGCGGGAGCATCAAATGAGCAGTTCTTC. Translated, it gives CASSPRLAGASNEQFF.

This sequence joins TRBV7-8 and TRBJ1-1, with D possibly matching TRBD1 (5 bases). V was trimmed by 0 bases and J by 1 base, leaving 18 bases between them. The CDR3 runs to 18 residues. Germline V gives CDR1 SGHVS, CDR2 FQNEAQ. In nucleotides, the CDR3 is TGTGCCAGCAGCTTAGCATTACTGACAGAGGCGTCGAACACTGAAGCTTTCTTT. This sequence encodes CASSLALLTEASNTEAFF.

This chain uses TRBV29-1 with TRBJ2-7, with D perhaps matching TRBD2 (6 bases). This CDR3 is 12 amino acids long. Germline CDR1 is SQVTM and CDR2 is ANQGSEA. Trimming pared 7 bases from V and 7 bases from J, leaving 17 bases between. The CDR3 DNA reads TGCAGCGCAACCGGGTCGGCGGGGGAGCAGTACTTC. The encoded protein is CSATGSAGEQYF.

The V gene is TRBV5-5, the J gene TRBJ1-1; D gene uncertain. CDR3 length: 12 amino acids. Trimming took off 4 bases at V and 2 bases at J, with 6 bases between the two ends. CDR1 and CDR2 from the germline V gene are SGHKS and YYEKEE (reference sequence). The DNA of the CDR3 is TGTGCCAGCAGCCGTGGAAACACTGAAGCTTTCTTT. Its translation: CASSRGNTEAFF. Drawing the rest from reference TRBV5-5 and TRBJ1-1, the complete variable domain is DAGVTQSPTHLIKTRGQQVTLRCSPISGHKSVSWYQQVLGQGPQFIFQYYEKEERGRGNFPDRFSARQFPNYSSELNVNALLLGDSALYLCASSRGNTEAFFGQGTRLTVV.

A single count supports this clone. The CDR3 reads CASIPFRQGRKETQYF. The CDR3 coding sequence is TGTGCCAGCATCCCCTTTCGACAGGGCAGAAAAGAGACCCAGTACTTC. The chain combines TRBV7-9 with TRBJ2-5, with 7 positions matching TRBD1. The V gene's germline CDR1 is SEHNR and CDR2 FQNEAQ (reference sequence). V was pared by 7 bases and J by 3 bases, with 14 bases of the junction left unmatched. The CDR3 consists of 16 residues.

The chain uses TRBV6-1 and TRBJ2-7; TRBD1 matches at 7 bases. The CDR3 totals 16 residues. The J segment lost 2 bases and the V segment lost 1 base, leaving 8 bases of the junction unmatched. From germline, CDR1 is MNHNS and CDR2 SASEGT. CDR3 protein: CASSEVVNRGPYEQYF. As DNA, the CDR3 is TGTGCCAGCAGTGAAGTGGTGAACAGGGGTCCCTACGAGCAGTACTTC.

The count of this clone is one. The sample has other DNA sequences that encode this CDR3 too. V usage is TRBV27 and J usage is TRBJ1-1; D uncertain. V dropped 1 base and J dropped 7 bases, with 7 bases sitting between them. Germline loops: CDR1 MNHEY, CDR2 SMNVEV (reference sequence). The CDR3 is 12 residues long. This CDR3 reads CASSLLRGEAFF. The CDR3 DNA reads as TGTGCCAGCAGTTTATTACGTGGTGAAGCTTTCTTT.